This T cell receptor beta chain was identified in a study of a mutant IDH1 vaccine in newly diagnosed glioma. Study-level background: In weeks 1, 3, 5, 7, 11, 15, 19 and 23, patients were vaccinated. Antecedent treatment encompassed radiotherapy, temozolomide, or their combination; the majority received both. Vaccination began 4-6 weeks post radiotherapy alone, or with temozolomide cycles.

Sequenced by immunoSEQ multiplex PCR; TCRdb stores in-frame clones only, minus some. Of 30,000 to 35,000 clones listed, around 83% are singletons. The CDR3 sequence is 13 residues long. Germline V gene lookup returns CDR1 MNHNS and CDR2 SASEGT. Trimming removed 0 bases at V and 3 bases at J, with 5 bases between. On this clone itself: Antigen specificity is unknown.

The time point is: week 5, during vaccination. The content of each vaccine dose was 300 ug of mutant IDH1 20-mer peptide, and topical imiquimod accompanied it. This TCR was sampled from a man younger than 45 with glioma. The J gene is TRBJ1-2, the V gene TRBV6-1; no definite D call. The sample here was PBMCs, taken from a glioma patient whose treatment included an IDH1 peptide vaccine. Here the CDR3 DNA reads TGTGCCAGCAGTGAAGCCGCGCACTATGGCTACACCTTC. Residues: CASSEAAHYGYTF.